The 28 T cell receptor beta chains given below trace back to one sample, sequenced in a study of cytomegalovirus exposure and HLA in healthy donors. The PCR made use of 60 Vbeta and 13 Jbeta primers. Clones were read by immunoSEQ multiplex PCR, and TCRdb kept only the in-frame ones, dropping some. This sample carries about 100,000 clones, around 80% of them seen once, and the ten largest clones take 3.5% to 4.5%. The sequenced sample was PBMCs. Receptors were obtained from a female donor in good health and CMV-seropositive.

The chain combines TRBV25-1 with TRBJ2-7, with D tentatively TRBD1 (6 bases). V lost 4 bases and J lost 0, with 16 bases in between. Germline V gene data show CDR1 as MGHDK and CDR2 as SYGVNS. The CDR3 is made up of 16 amino acids. The CDR3 here is CASSGPGHTSSYEQYF. The CDR3 bases are TGTGCCAGCAGTGGCCCGGGACACACGAGCTCCTACGAGCAGTACTTC.

The chain joins TRBV18 to TRBJ2-5; D is perhaps TRBD2 (6 bases). Germline CDR1 reads KGHSH; CDR2 reads LQKENI. Between the trimmed V and J ends, which lost 3 bases and 5 bases, there was a span of 10 bases. CDR3 size: 13 residues. CDR3 DNA: TGTGCCAGCTCACCCCAACGGGGGGAGACCCAGTACTTC. It encodes CASSPQRGETQYF.

The chain uses TRBV11-2 and TRBJ2-7; 9 bases align to TRBD1. Germline loops: CDR1 SGHAT, CDR2 FQNNGV. This CDR3 is 15 amino acids long. V was pared by 5 bases and J by 1 base, with 6 bases of the junction left unmatched. The CDR3 loop reads CASSLRGTGSYEQYF. The CDR3 bases are TGTGCCAGCAGCCTCCGAGGGACAGGGTCCTACGAGCAGTACTTC.

To note about this clone: One end of the junction is discordant with germline, which a read error may explain. This chain uses TRBV25-1 with TRBJ2-6, with TRBD1 as a possible D gene (6 bases). CDR1 and CDR2 from the germline V gene are MGHDK and SYGVNS. The CDR3 runs 18 residues. CDR3 sequence (DNA): TGTGCCAGCAGTGAATGGCCCACAGGGACCTCTGGGGCCAACGGCCTGACTTTC. It is translated as CASSEWPTGTSGANGLTF.

The rearrangement links TRBV30 to TRBJ1-2, with D perhaps matching TRBD1 (6 bases). V was cut by 3 bases and J by 1 base, with 12 bases left in between. CDR1 and CDR2 from the germline V gene are GTSNPN and SVGIG (reference sequence). The CDR3 sequence is 14 residues long. The CDR3 nucleotides are TGTGCCTGGAGGGTGACAGGTATTAACTATGGCTACACCTTC. Amino acid sequence: CAWRVTGINYGYTF.

This clone was detected a few times. The rearrangement joins TRBV30 to TRBJ2-1, with 9 bases fitting TRBD2. Germline-derived CDR1 and CDR2 are GTSNPN and SVGIG (reference sequence). The CDR3 has 15 residues. V lost 2 bases to trimming and J lost 8 bases; unmatched junction nucleotides: 10. The CDR3 region has the DNA TGTGCCTGGAGTTCTGGGGCTAGCGGGGTCGATGAGCAGTTCTTC. Translating it yields CAWSSGASGVDEQFF.

The V gene is TRBV21-1, the J gene TRBJ2-3; TRBD2, the table's D call, lacks a check against the DNA. TRBV21-1 is a pseudogene segment. The CDR3 extends over 16 amino acids. The CDR3 DNA sequence: TGTGCCAGCAGCAAACCTTCTAGCGGCTACACAGATACGCAGTATTTT. Its protein is CASSKPSSGYTDTQYF.

The rearrangement uses TRBV4-1 and TRBJ1-5; no clear D. Germline assignment: CDR1 MGHRA and CDR2 YSYEKL. Trimming removed 0 bases from V and 9 bases from J, with 12 bases in between. The CDR3 contains 14 residues. Here the CDR3 reads CASSQEGAPGPQHF. The CDR3 region has the DNA TGCGCCAGCAGCCAAGAAGGAGCCCCCGGGCCCCAGCATTTT.

The gene calls are TRBV27 and TRBJ1-2; D ambiguous. Deletions cut 5 bases from V and 1 base from J, with 8 bases between. The length of the CDR3 is 13 residues. The germline V gene has CDR1 MNHEY and CDR2 SMNVEV (reference sequence). The CDR3 nucleotides read TGTGCCAGCAGTCCCTCGGTTAACTATGGCTACACCTTC. Its translation: CASSPSVNYGYTF.

The chain employs TRBV6-6 and TRBJ2-2; a weak D match, TRBD2 (6 bases). V dropped 4 bases and J dropped 6 bases, with 12 bases sitting between them. The CDR3 runs to 14 residues. Germline V lookup: CDR1 MNHNY, CDR2 SVGAGI (reference sequence). The CDR3 DNA follows: TGTGCCAGCAGTTCCCAGGGCGGGGCCGGGGAGCTGTTTTTT. Translating gives CASSSQGGAGELFF.

This chain joins TRBV5-1 and TRBJ1-2; TRBD1 matches 9 bases. The CDR3 runs to 14 residues. V dropped 3 bases and J dropped 10; count of bases not matched to a gene: 10. Germline V gene data show CDR1 as SGHRS and CDR2 as YFSETQ. Here the CDR3 DNA reads TGCGCCAGCAGCTCCCCACAGGGGGCCGATGTCTACACCTTC. This translates into CASSSPQGADVYTF.

This chain connects TRBV5-1 to TRBJ2-1; the match to TRBD2 covers 8 bases. The ends lost 4 bases at V and 5 bases at J; junction bases unmatched: 8. The CDR3 is 15 amino acids. Germline CDR1 SGHRS, CDR2 YFSETQ. CDR3 bases: TGCGCCAGCAGCACGGGACTAGGGCTGGACAATGAGCAGTTCTTC. This sequence encodes CASSTGLGLDNEQFF.

V usage is TRBV5-4 and J usage is TRBJ2-5; TRBD1 matches at 9 bases. Unmatched junction bases numbered 4, after V lost 4 bases and J lost 6 bases. Germline V lookup: CDR1 SGHNT, CDR2 YYREEE (reference sequence). This CDR3 is built from 13 residues. CDR3 sequence: CASSGDRVKTQYF. The CDR3 DNA reads TGTGCCAGCAGCGGGGACAGGGTGAAGACCCAGTACTTC.

V is TRBV5-1 and J is TRBJ2-3, with 9 bases matching TRBD2. This CDR3 has 14 residues. Germline V lookup: CDR1 SGHRS, CDR2 YFSETQ. V was pared by 3 bases and J by 1 base, with 0 bases of the junction left unmatched. CDR3 sequence: CASSWTSGTDTQYF. CDR3 in DNA: TGCGCCAGCAGCTGGACTAGCGGCACAGATACGCAGTATTTT.

To note about this clone: Relative to the germline gene, one junction end is altered; a read error may explain this. CDR3 sequence reads: CAGSLGQGNQPQHF. CDR3 bases: TGTGCCGGCAGTTTGGGACAGGGCAATCAGCCCCAGCATTTT. The genes are TRBV28 and TRBJ1-5, with 8 bases that match TRBD1. From germline, CDR1 is MDHEN and CDR2 SYDVKM. The CDR3 is 14 residues long.

The V gene is TRBV5-4, the J gene TRBJ2-5; TRBD2 is a possible D gene (6 bases). The ends were cut back, 3 bases at V and 11 bases at J, with 26 bases in the middle. There are 16 residues in the CDR3. Germline CDR1 and CDR2: SGHNT and YYREEE (reference sequence). The CDR3 sequence is CASSSGGLVGLREQYF. DNA of the CDR3: TGTGCCAGCAGCTCTGGCGGGCTAGTAGGCCTTCGGGAGCAGTACTTC.

This clone has just one count. The chain carries TRBV4-3 and TRBJ2-7, with 12 bases identical to TRBD2. Trimming took 3 bases from V and 4 from J; bases not matched to a gene: 4. Germline V lookup: CDR1 LGHNA, CDR2 YSLEER. The CDR3 totals 15 residues. The CDR3 coding sequence is TGCGCCAGCAGCCAGACTAGCGGGGGCCGGTACGAGCAGTACTTC. Protein product: CASSQTSGGRYEQYF.

The J gene is TRBJ2-1, the V gene TRBV11-3; 10 positions agree with TRBD2. Germline values: CDR1 SGHNT, CDR2 YENEEA. The CDR3 runs 16 residues. J gave up 1 base and V 3 bases, and 3 bases lay outside the gene matches. CDR3 loop: CASSFRLAGSYNEQFF. CDR3 DNA sequence: TGTGCCAGCAGCTTTCGACTAGCGGGTTCCTACAATGAGCAGTTCTTC.

The chain recombines TRBV5-4 with TRBJ2-1; 11 nucleotides agree with TRBD2. Germline V gives CDR1 SGHNT, CDR2 YYREEE (reference sequence). CDR3 length: 17 residues. With V trimmed by 0 bases and J by 8 bases, 10 bases remained unmatched. The CDR3 DNA follows: TGTGCCAGCAGCTTGGGAACTAGCGGGAGTCTAGGGGATGAGCAGTTCTTC. Its protein is CASSLGTSGSLGDEQFF.

A few counts support this clone. The chain joins TRBV7-2 to TRBJ2-3, with TRBD2 matching over 7 bases. The length of the CDR3 is 17 residues. Germline V lookup: CDR1 SGHTA, CDR2 FQGNSA. With 3 bases clipped from V and 4 bases from J, the junction kept 13 bases outside the gene matches. The CDR3 here is CASSFNPAGLRADTQYF. For the CDR3, the DNA is TGTGCCAGCAGCTTTAACCCAGCGGGGCTAAGGGCAGATACGCAGTATTTT.

The V call is TRBV30, the J call TRBJ2-7, with a tentative D call TRBD1 (8 bases). CDR3 size: 12 residues. CDR1 is GTSNPN and CDR2 is SVGIG in the germline V gene (reference sequence). Trimming stripped 3 bases from V and 4 bases from J, with 10 bases between. CDR3 loop: CAWRQGGYEQYF. The DNA for the CDR3 is TGTGCCTGGAGACAGGGGGGGTACGAGCAGTACTTC.

This clone was detected only once. The V call is TRBV6-1, the J call TRBJ1-5; D gene ambiguous. The CDR3 runs 13 residues. Trimming removed 4 bases at V and 3 bases at J, with 7 bases between. Per the germline V gene, CDR1 is MNHNS and CDR2 is SASEGT. The chain's CDR3 is CASSVQYNQPQHF. The CDR3 nucleotides read TGTGCCAGCAGTGTACAGTACAATCAGCCCCAGCATTTT.

The J gene is TRBJ1-6, the V gene TRBV28; D might be TRBD1 (5 bases). The germline gives CDR1 MDHEN, CDR2 SYDVKM. The germline V and J ends were trimmed by 9 bases and 3 bases, with 18 bases remaining between them. The CDR3 loop spans 16 amino acids. The chain's CDR3 is CASLGGGFNYNSPLHF. The DNA of the CDR3 is TGTGCCAGTTTGGGGGGGGGATTTAACTATAATTCACCCCTCCACTTT.

This sequence joins TRBV7-9 and TRBJ1-2, with 10 bases identical to TRBD1. V was clipped by 0 bases and J by 6 bases; unmatched bases: 7. This CDR3 is 16 amino acids long. Germline CDR1 reads SEHNR; CDR2 reads FQNEAQ (reference sequence). The CDR3: CASSLAPGQGMDGYTF. The CDR3 DNA reads TGTGCCAGCAGCTTAGCTCCGGGACAGGGGATGGATGGCTACACCTTC.

CDR3 coding DNA: TGTGCCAGCAGCCCCCTCGCAAGGGGGCAGATGGGCGAGCAGTACTTC. This codes for CASSPLARGQMGEQYF. The chain has TRBV7-2 and TRBJ2-7; 7 nucleotides match TRBD1. Germline-derived CDR1 and CDR2 are SGHTA and FQGNSA. Trimming took 5 bases from V and 6 from J; bases not matched to a gene: 16. The CDR3 totals 16 residues.

The V call is TRBV7-6, the J call TRBJ1-5; TRBD1 might be the D (5 bases). Trimming removed 2 bases from V and 2 bases from J, with 7 bases in between. The germline gives CDR1 SGHVS, CDR2 FNYEAQ. The CDR3 has 14 amino acids. CDR3 DNA: TGTGCCAGCAGCTTAACAGGACGCAATCAGCCCCAGCATTTT. This codes for CASSLTGRNQPQHF.

This clone was counted a few times. This chain links TRBV5-1 with TRBJ2-5; 7 bases are shared with TRBD1. The CDR3 covers 14 residues. CDR1 SGHRS and CDR2 YFSETQ come from the germline V gene. After removal of 6 bases from V and 5 bases from J, the junction contained 10 bases not matched to a gene. The CDR3 DNA reads TGCGCCAGCACCAGGGTAGGGGGCCCGGAGACCCAGTACTTC. This gives the protein CASTRVGGPETQYF.

As for this clone: Relative to the germline gene, one junction end is altered; a read error may explain this. The chain links TRBV5-4 to TRBJ2-6, with TRBD1 as a possible D gene (5 bases). CDR1 SGHNT and CDR2 YYREEE come from the germline V gene (reference sequence). This CDR3 is 13 amino acids long. DNA of the CDR3: TGTGCCAGCAGGGGGCCTGGGGCCAACGGCCTGACTTTC. Residues: CASRGPGANGLTF.